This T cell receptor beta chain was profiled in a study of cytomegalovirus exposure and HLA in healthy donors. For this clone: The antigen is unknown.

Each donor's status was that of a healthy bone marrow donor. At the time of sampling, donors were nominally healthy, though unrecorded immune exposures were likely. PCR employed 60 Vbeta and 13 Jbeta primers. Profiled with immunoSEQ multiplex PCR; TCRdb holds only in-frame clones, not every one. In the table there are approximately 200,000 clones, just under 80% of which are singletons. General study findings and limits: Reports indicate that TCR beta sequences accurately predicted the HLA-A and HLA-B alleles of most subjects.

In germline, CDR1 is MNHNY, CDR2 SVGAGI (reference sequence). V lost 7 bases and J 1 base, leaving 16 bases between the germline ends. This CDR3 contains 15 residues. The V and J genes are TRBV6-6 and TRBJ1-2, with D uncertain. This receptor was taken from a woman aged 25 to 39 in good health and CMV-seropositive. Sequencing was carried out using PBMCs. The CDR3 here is CASTQREGHNYGYTF. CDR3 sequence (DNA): TGTGCCAGCACCCAGAGGGAGGGCCATAACTATGGCTACACCTTC.